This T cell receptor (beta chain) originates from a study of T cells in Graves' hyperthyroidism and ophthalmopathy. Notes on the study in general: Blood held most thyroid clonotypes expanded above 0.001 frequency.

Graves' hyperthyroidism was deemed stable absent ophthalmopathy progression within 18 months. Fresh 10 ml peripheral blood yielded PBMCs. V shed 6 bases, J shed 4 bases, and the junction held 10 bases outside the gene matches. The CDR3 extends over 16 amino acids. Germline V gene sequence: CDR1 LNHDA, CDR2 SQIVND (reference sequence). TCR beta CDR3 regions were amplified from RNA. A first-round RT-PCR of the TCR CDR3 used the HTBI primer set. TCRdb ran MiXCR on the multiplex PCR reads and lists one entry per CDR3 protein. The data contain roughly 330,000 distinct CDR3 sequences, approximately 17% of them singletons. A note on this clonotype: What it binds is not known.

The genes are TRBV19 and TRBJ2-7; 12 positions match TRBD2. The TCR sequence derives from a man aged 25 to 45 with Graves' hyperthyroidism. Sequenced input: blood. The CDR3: CASSPGLAGSGYEQYF. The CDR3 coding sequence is TGTGCCAGTAGCCCCGGACTAGCGGGGAGTGGGTACGAGCAGTACTTC.